This T cell receptor beta chain was identified in a study of CD8 T cells in Susac syndrome. Deletions cut 7 bases from V and 7 bases from J, with 16 bases between. The CDR3 is 14 residues long. Germline V gives CDR1 MDHEN, CDR2 SYDVKM. Remarks on this clonotype: Its antigen remains unknown.

Study-wide findings and caveats: As the study acknowledged, the number of individuals who were part of its TCR sequencing and HLA analysis was relatively small.

RNA, at about 0.5 to 1 ug, was reverse transcribed with random hexamers. A multiplex approach, immunoSEQ multiplex PCR, amplified TCR beta CDR3 across 54 Vbeta and 13 Jbeta. MiXCR, run by TCRdb on the immunoSEQ multiplex PCR reads, gives a single entry per CDR3 protein. Here the sample spans approximately 160,000 distinct CDR3 sequences, approximately 95% being singletons. The authors carried out high-throughput sequencing of TCR beta. They applied it to CD8+ and CD4+ T cells obtained from blood. It was negative isolation that provided the CD8+ and CD4+ T cells, whereas TEMRA cells were enriched by FACS.

This sequence originates from a human donor with multiple sclerosis. The chain joins TRBV28 to TRBJ1-4; D is possibly TRBD1 (6 bases). Material: CD4+ T cells from PBMCs. CDR3 in DNA: TGTGCCAGCATACAGGGAAGGACGGGTGAAAAACTGTTTTTT. The encoded protein is CASIQGRTGEKLFF.